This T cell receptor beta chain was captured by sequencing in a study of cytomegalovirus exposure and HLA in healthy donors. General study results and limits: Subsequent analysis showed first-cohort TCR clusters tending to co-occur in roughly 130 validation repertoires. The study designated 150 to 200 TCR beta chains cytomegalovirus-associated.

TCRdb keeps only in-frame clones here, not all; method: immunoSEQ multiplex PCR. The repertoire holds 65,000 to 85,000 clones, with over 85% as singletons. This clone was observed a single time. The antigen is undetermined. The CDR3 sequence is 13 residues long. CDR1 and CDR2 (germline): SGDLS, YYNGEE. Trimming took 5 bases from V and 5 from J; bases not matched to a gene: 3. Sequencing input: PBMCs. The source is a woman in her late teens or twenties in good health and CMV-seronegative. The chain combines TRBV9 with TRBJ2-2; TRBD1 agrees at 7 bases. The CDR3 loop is CASRDRTTGELFF. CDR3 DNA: TGTGCCAGCAGGGACAGGACGACCGGGGAGCTGTTTTTT.